This T cell receptor (beta chain) derives from a study of blood T cell repertoires in COVID-19. Seattle participants joined during active infection and were tracked over time. This CDR3 region has 15 residues. V lost 4 bases and J lost 1; bases outside the gene matches: 7. This clone appeared a few times. The table came from immunoSEQ multiplex PCR; TCRdb's copy has only in-frame clones and leaves some out. The repertoire holds about 68,000 clones, with 90% as singletons. The J gene is TRBJ2-7, the V gene TRBV5-3, with 8 nucleotides matching TRBD1. TRBV5-3 is recorded as an ORF, its role being uncertain. Sequences were obtained from peripheral blood. This TCR was sampled from a man aged 50-60 years with COVID-19, enrolled during active disease. The CDR3 reads CARSVLQGESYEQYF. DNA for the CDR3: TGTGCCAGAAGCGTACTACAGGGGGAGTCCTACGAGCAGTACTTC.